This T cell receptor beta chain stems from a study of OX40 agonist ivuxolimab in advanced cancers. Study as a whole: A diagnosis of hepatocellular carcinoma, melanoma, renal cell or head and neck cancer was present in dose-escalation patients. General observations from the study: The authors did not determine the antigen specificity of the expanded peripheral T cells. The CD4+ and CD8+ T cells in the blood had expanded clonally by week 6 at 0.1 to 3.0 mg/kg. CD8+ T cells were the subset that, on average, had more expanded clones than CD4+.

About this clone itself: The antigen remains undetermined.

This CDR3 spans 14 amino acids. J lost 1 base, V lost 8 bases, and 5 bases had no gene match. CDR1 is WSHSY and CDR2 is SAAADI in the germline V gene. The assay was immunoSEQ multiplex PCR, and TCRdb's table has in-frame clones only and misses some. The sample holds about 80,000 clones; 80% to 90% are singletons and the top ten take just under 2%. This clonotype originated in an adult with an advanced solid tumor such as melanoma, head and neck, liver or kidney cancer. The sequencing here drew on CD4+ or CD8+ T cells sorted from blood, taken in a trial of the OX40 agonist ivuxolimab. The chain couples TRBV10-2 to TRBJ1-1, with TRBD1 matching 9 bases. The CDR3 loop reads CASADRGKNTEAFF. The CDR3 nucleotides read TGCGCCAGCGCCGACAGGGGGAAGAACACTGAAGCTTTCTTT.